This T cell receptor beta chain was sequenced for a study of T cell repertoires in cytomegalovirus infection. Study-wide findings and caveats: Totalled public TCR beta family frequency picked out people who carried CMV plus the relevant HLA. Within the response measured ex vivo, HLA-C-restricted CMV-specific TCR beta clonotypes were dominant.

The CDR3 covers 13 residues. The germline V gene encodes CDR1 SGHVS and CDR2 FNYEAQ. V was clipped by 0 bases and J by 4 bases, with 7 bases between them. MiXCR, run by TCRdb on the reads, gives a single entry per CDR3 protein. The sample has some 100,000 distinct CDR3 sequences, under 25% seen once. On this clonotype: Its antigen is not known.

The chain joins TRBV7-6 to TRBJ2-7, with D hard to call. Sequencing input: CD8+ T cells from PBMCs. This clonotype was obtained from a human donor in good health (CMV status not recorded). Some clones in this sample may be carry-over from other donors' samples. CDR3 sequence: CASSLAPTYEQYF. CDR3 DNA: TGTGCCAGCAGCTTAGCGCCGACTTACGAGCAGTACTTC. Complete variable domain (other parts from reference TRBV7-6 and TRBJ2-7): GAGVSQSPRYKVTKRGQDVALRCDPISGHVSLYWYRQALGQGPEFLTYFNYEAQQDKSGLPNDRFSAERPEGSISTLTIQRTEQRDSAMYRCASSLAPTYEQYFGPGTRLTVT.